The clone carrying this T cell receptor beta chain was seen just once. Using immunoSEQ multiplex PCR, the repertoire was profiled, and TCRdb retains in-frame clones only, with some absent. The sample shows just over 300,000 clones, about nine tenths of them seen only once. This sample is part of a study of blood T cell repertoires in COVID-19. V was clipped by 6 bases and J by 2 bases; unmatched bases: 13. Per germline, CDR1 SNHLY and CDR2 FYNNEI. The CDR3 has 16 residues. The sequence derives from a woman in her thirties or forties who had recovered from COVID-19. Sequenced sample: PBMCs or T cells enriched from blood (not recorded which). This rearrangement joins TRBV2 to TRBJ2-7; 7 positions agree with TRBD2. The CDR3 here is CASRRDYRNAPYEQYF. The CDR3 DNA reads TGTGCCAGCAGGCGGGACTATCGAAATGCCCCCTACGAGCAGTACTTC.